The TCR beta chain under discussion was sequenced for a study of T cells in Graves' hyperthyroidism and ophthalmopathy. The CDR3 is made up of 14 amino acids. Germline CDR1 is MDHEN and CDR2 is SYDVKM. The V end lost 8 bases, the J end lost 0 bases, and 11 bases lay between the germline ends. Template material for amplifying TCR beta CDR3 regions consisted of RNA transcripts. Primed by the HTBI set, a first-round RT-PCR was run on the TCR CDR3. TCRdb re-derived calls from the multiplex PCR reads in MiXCR, one entry per CDR3 protein. The sample has around 350,000 distinct CDR3 sequences, 14% seen once. This clonotype appeared a few times.

The rearrangement joins TRBV28 to TRBJ1-3; no definite D call. Material: blood. This receptor was taken from a woman aged 25 to 39 with Graves' ophthalmopathy. For the CDR3, the DNA is TGTGCCAGCGGGCCCGGAATCTCTGGAAACACCATATATTTT. It yields the protein CASGPGISGNTIYF.